The sequence of this TCR beta chain was determined in a study of T cells after yellow fever vaccination (dated by TCRdb to between 2018 and 2021). Turning to the overall study: Libraries from fractions with low cell numbers were prepared with the SMART-Seq v4 Ultra Low Input RNA kit. Bulk TCR alpha and beta repertoires were sequenced longitudinally to track T-cell clones before and after primary and booster YFV17D yellow fever vaccination. Blood was collected at multiple timepoints before and after primary and secondary immunization, and bulk PBMC replicates and cell subsets were isolated. Two healthy male donors, one aged 18 to 30 and one aged 30 to 39 years, were included in the cohort.

The sample's treatment or condition label, decoded: live attenuated yellow fever vaccine strain. At each blood-draw timepoint, two biological replicates of bulk PBMCs were collected. A standard Ficoll-Paque protocol was used to isolate PBMCs from peripheral blood. RNA was extracted with TriZol from bulk PBMCs, CD4 and CD8 fractions, and dextramer-positive and dextramer-negative fractions. TCR cDNA was synthesized by 5'RACE template switching, through which a universal primer site and unique molecular identifiers were introduced. Priming of cDNA synthesis was performed from both the TCR alpha and TCR beta constant segments. Two PCR steps were used to amplify libraries, with sample barcodes and sequencing adapters being added in the second step. Sequencing of the libraries was done on either Illumina HiSeq 2500 (2x100 bp) or NovaSeq (2x150 bp). On the study's bioinformatics: MIGEC handled demultiplexing of reads and collapsing into UMI consensus sequences, while MiXCR performed V(D)J alignment. Vaccine-responding clonotypes were identified with edgeR using replicate PBMC samples, with FDR below 0.01 and a log2 fold change above 5 up to day 15 being required. Bulk clonotypes were assigned CD4 or CD8 identity according to which sequenced CD4 or CD8 repertoire held them at higher abundance. Using fastp trimming at Q25 and MiXCR clonotype assembly, TCRdb reanalyzed the public sequencing data and kept in-frame beta chains. Each entry is one CDR3 protein sequence, shown with its most common DNA and genes. TCRdb, rather than the study authors, made the V and J calls. This sample gives a few hundred thousand distinct CDR3 sequences in total; roughly 8.7% of them show up just once. Clones ranked in the top ten supply more than 15% of the sample.

In the germline V gene (reference sequence), CDR1 corresponds to LNHDA and CDR2 to SQIVND. V is reduced by 7 bases and J by 0 bases, leaving a spacing of 8 bases between them. The CDR3 measures 13 amino acids from cysteine to phenylalanine. The only DNA kept is the CDR3, 39 bases in frame from the first base. On the study overall, not on this receptor specifically: After the booster, most clones that had expanded after primary vaccination were detected again (around 95% of CD4 and around nine tenths of CD8), suggesting broad maintenance of memory. Computational filtering was required because FACS-sorted repertoires could contain abundant contaminating clonotypes from the bulk population. A small share of clonotypes occurred in both CD4 and CD8 compartments, likely arising from convergent recombination. Compared with the primary T-cell response, the secondary T-cell response was faster but weaker, reaching its peak on day 5 rather than on day 15. The study included only two donors, which limits how far the findings can be generalized.

A remark on this clonotype: Its recognized antigen is unknown. Qualities for individual bases were not recorded, and no much larger clone is one base off.

The sequence joins TRBV19 to TRBJ2-3, with TRBD2 perhaps the D gene, on 5 matching bases. The sample in question was PBMCs, obtained on the day of the first yellow fever vaccination. The sequence was collected from a man aged 18 to 30 who received the YFV17D yellow fever vaccine. The CDR3 corresponds to CASNEGSTDTQYF. The DNA is TGTGCCAGTAACGAGGGAAGCACAGATACGCAGTATTTT.